This T cell receptor beta chain was recorded in a study of pediatric ulcerative colitis. General study findings and limits: Ulcerative colitis patients shared more blood-rectal clones than controls.

Points on this clone: Antigen specificity is unknown.

Trimming removed 1 base from V and 6 bases from J, with 10 bases in between. The CDR3 has 14 residues. The V gene's germline CDR1 is SGHTA and CDR2 FQGNSA. The rectum was sampled with one to two pinch biopsies at colonoscopy. Before the diagnostic colonoscopy, ulcerative colitis patients were free of immunosuppressive medication. Sequencing depth was up to 500,000 reads per sample. Repertoires were generated with immunoSEQ multiplex PCR, while TCRdb's copy carries only in-frame clones and drops some. Among approximately 40,000 clones, roughly 82% were seen once, and the ten largest hold around 9.1%. This chain joins TRBV7-2 and TRBJ2-4, with D perhaps TRBD1 (6 bases). Specimen: gut tissue. The clonotype originates from a boy between 10 and 17 years old with severe ulcerative colitis. The CDR3 DNA reads TGTGCCAGCAGCTTAGATACAGGGATAAACATTCAGTACTTC. Amino acid sequence: CASSLDTGINIQYF.